The 12 T cell receptor beta chains presented below share a single source sample, sequenced in a study of OX40 agonist ivuxolimab in advanced cancers. Sequencing used immunoSEQ multiplex PCR; TCRdb keeps in-frame clones, though not all of them. This sample has tens of thousands of clones, with approximately 84% found just once. Material: CD4+ or CD8+ T cells sorted from blood, obtained in a trial of the OX40 agonist ivuxolimab. These receptors were collected from an adult with an advanced solid tumor such as melanoma, head and neck, liver or kidney cancer.

The chain has TRBV6-1 and TRBJ2-2; D unclear. CDR3 length: 15 amino acids. Trimming took 7 bases from V and 1 from J, leaving 13 bases between them. Germline V gene data show CDR1 as MNHNS and CDR2 as SASEGT. The CDR3 nucleotides read TGTGCCAGCACCCCAACCAAGGGGAACACCGGGGAGCTGTTTTTT. This sequence encodes CASTPTKGNTGELFF.

This rearrangement joins TRBV7-9 to TRBJ2-5; D unclear. In germline, CDR1 is SEHNR, CDR2 FQNEAQ (reference sequence). CDR3 length equals 14 residues. Between the trimmed V and J ends, which lost 2 bases and 5 bases, there was a span of 12 bases. This CDR3 reads CASSLSTYMETQYF. CDR3 bases: TGTGCCAGCAGCTTATCGACGTACATGGAGACCCAGTACTTC.

This clone came up once. This chain joins TRBV5-1 and TRBJ2-5; 9 bases agree with TRBD2. The junction had 9 bases not matched to a gene; V was cut back by 4 bases and J by 2 bases. Germline loops: CDR1 SGHRS, CDR2 YFSETQ. CDR3 size: 16 residues. CDR3 nucleotides: TGCGCCAGCAGCCTAGGGACTAGCTTACGACAAGAGACCCAGTACTTC. Encoded protein: CASSLGTSLRQETQYF.

V usage is TRBV15 and J usage is TRBJ2-1, with D hard to call. Germline CDR1 is LNHNV and CDR2 is YYDKDF (reference sequence). Trimming stripped 0 bases from V and 6 bases from J, with 12 bases between. There are 15 residues in the CDR3. The CDR3 region is CATSREVFGGNEQFF. The DNA of the CDR3 is TGTGCCACCAGCAGAGAGGTCTTTGGTGGCAATGAGCAGTTCTTC.

CDR3 nucleotides: TGTGCCAGCAGCTTAACGTTTGGGGGACCTGGAGGCTACACCTTC. This gives the protein CASSLTFGGPGGYTF. This chain links TRBV7-3 with TRBJ1-2; TRBD1 might be the D (5 bases). Trimming stripped 0 bases from V and 8 bases from J, with 16 bases between. The CDR3 is made up of 15 amino acids. Germline lookup yields CDR1 SGHTA and CDR2 FQGTGA.

The V and J genes are TRBV10-2 and TRBJ2-2; 12 bases are shared with TRBD1. The CDR3 extends over 15 amino acids. J gave up 4 bases and V 7 bases, and 4 bases lay outside the gene matches. CDR1 and CDR2 from the germline V gene are WSHSY and SAAADI. The CDR3 DNA follows: TGCGCCAGCATCCGGGACAGGGGGCCCACCGGGGAGCTGTTTTTT. Its translation is CASIRDRGPTGELFF.

On this clone itself: The sample carries other DNA sequences with the same CDR3. This sequence joins TRBV7-2 and TRBJ2-7; TRBD2 might be the D (5 bases). Germline V gives CDR1 SGHTA, CDR2 FQGNSA. The CDR3 has 14 amino acids. Trimming cost V 5 bases and J 1 base, with 12 bases left between them. CDR3: CASSPGSLSYEQYF. The DNA for the CDR3 is TGTGCCAGCAGCCCGGGATCATTGTCCTACGAGCAGTACTTC.

The rearrangement joins TRBV29-1 to TRBJ1-4; the D is unclear. CDR3 size: 12 residues. CDR1 and CDR2 (germline): SQVTM, ANQGSEA. V lost 7 bases to trimming and J lost 5 bases, with 11 bases between them. The CDR3 nucleotides are TGCAGCGGTATCACAGCCAATGAAAAACTGTTTTTT. This encodes CSGITANEKLFF.

This rearrangement joins TRBV5-4 to TRBJ2-1, with D perhaps TRBD1 (6 bases). Looked up from germline, CDR1 is SGHNT and CDR2 is YYREEE (reference sequence). The CDR3 extends over 14 amino acids. The ends were cut back, 3 bases at V and 4 bases at J, with 11 bases in the middle. The CDR3 reads CASSYRDTYNEQFF. The CDR3, as DNA: TGTGCCAGCAGCTACCGGGACACGTACAATGAGCAGTTCTTC.

The J gene is TRBJ1-1, the V gene TRBV5-1; tentatively, D is TRBD1 (5 bases). The CDR3 has 15 residues. Germline assignment: CDR1 SGHRS and CDR2 YFSETQ. The V end was cut by 4 bases, the J end by 0 bases, with 13 bases between. The CDR3 region has the DNA TGCGCCAGCAGCAACGGGGCGATCATGAACACTGAAGCTTTCTTT. It codes for CASSNGAIMNTEAFF.

The J gene is TRBJ2-6, the V gene TRBV7-2; D is uncertain. CDR1 is SGHTA and CDR2 is FQGNSA in the germline V gene. V was clipped by 1 base and J by 1 base, with 14 bases between them. The CDR3 covers 18 residues. As DNA, the CDR3 is TGTGCCAGCAGCTTAGTAGGCATTCTGGGGTCTGGGGCCAACGTCCTGACTTTC. Encoded protein: CASSLVGILGSGANVLTF.

For this clone: A much larger clone sits a single nucleotide away, making a read error possible. The CDR3 does not close with the conserved phenylalanine or tryptophan, likely indicating a read error. V gene TRBV5-1 combines with J gene TRBJ1-1; no clear D gene. Per the germline V gene, CDR1 is SGHRS and CDR2 is YFSETQ. Deletions cut 4 bases from V and 1 base from J, with 14 bases between. The CDR3 extends over 15 amino acids. The CDR3 reads CASSPAGSRNTEAFL. Here the CDR3 DNA reads TGCGCCAGCAGCCCGGCCGGCAGTCGGAACACTGAAGCTTTCCTT.